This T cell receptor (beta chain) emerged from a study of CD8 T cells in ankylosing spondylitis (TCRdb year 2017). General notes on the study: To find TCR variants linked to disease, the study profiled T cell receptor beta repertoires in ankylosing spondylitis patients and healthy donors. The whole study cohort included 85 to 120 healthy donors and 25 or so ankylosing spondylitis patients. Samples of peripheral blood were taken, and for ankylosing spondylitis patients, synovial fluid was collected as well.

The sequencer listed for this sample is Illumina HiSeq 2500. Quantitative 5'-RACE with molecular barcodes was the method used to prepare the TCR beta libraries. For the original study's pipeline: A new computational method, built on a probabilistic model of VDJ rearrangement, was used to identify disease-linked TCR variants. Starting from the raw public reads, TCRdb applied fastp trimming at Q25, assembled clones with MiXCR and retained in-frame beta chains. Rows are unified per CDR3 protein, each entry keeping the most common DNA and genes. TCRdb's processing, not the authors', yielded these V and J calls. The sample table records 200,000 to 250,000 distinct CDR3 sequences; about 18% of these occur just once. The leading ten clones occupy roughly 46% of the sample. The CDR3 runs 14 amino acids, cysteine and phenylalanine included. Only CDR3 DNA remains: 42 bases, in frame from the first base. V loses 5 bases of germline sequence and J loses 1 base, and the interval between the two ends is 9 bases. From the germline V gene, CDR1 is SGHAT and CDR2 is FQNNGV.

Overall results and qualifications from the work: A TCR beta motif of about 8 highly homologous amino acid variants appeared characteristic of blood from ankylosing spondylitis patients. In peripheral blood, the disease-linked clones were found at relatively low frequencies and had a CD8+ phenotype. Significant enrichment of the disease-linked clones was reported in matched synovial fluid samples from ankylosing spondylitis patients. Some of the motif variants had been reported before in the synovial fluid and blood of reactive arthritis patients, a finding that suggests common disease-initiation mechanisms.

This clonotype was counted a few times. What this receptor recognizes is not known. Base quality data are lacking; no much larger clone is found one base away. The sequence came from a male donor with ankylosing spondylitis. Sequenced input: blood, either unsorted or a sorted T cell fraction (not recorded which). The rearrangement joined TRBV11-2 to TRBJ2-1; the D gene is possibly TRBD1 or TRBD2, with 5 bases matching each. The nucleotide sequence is TGTGCCAGCAGCGGGGACGGTTCCTACAATGAGCAGTTCTTC. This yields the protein CASSGDGSYNEQFF.